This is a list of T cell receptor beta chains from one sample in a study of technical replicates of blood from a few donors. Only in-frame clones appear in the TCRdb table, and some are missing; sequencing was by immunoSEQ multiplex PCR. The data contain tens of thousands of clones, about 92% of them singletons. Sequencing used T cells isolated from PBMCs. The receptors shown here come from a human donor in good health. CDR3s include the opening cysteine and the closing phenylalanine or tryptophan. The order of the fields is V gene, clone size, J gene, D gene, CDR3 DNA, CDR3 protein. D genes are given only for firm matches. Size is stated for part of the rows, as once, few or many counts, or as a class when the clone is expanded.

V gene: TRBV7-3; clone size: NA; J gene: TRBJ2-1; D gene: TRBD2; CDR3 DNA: TGTGCCAGCAGCTTAATGGCTAGCGGGACTTTGGATGAGCAGTTCTTC; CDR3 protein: CASSLMASGTLDEQFF
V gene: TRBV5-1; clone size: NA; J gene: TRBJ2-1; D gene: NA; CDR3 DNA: TGCGCCAGCAGTTATCGGGTAAGCTCCTACAATGAGCAGTTCTTC; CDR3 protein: CASSYRVSSYNEQFF
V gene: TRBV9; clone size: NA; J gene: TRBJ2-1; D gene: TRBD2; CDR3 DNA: TGTGCCAGCAGCGTAGGGGGGGGCTACAATGAGCAGTTCTTC; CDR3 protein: CASSVGGGYNEQFF
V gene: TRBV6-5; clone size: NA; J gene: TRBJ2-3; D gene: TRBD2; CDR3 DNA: TGTGCCAGCAGTAGCGGGAGGTTCACAGATACGCAGTATTTT; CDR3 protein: CASSSGRFTDTQYF
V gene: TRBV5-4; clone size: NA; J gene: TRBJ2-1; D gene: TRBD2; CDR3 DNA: TGTGCCCTTGGGGGACTAGCGGTACTAAATGAGCAGTTCTTC; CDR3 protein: CALGGLAVLNEQFF
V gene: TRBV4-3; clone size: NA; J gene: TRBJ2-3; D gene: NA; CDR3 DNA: TGCGCCAGCAGCCAAGACTCTCAGGGTGTAACAGATACGCAGTATTTT; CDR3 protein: CASSQDSQGVTDTQYF
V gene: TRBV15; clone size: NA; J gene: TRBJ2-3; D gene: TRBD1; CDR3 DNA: TGTGCCACCAGCGGACAGGGAGAAGGCACAGATACGCAGTATTTT; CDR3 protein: CATSGQGEGTDTQYF
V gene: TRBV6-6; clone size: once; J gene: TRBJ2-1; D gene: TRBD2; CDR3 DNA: TGTGCCAGCAGTGCCGGGACTAGCGGGTACAATGAGCAGTTCTTC; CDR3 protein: CASSAGTSGYNEQFF
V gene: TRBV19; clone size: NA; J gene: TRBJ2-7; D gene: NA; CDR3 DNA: TGTGCCAGTAGTATTCCAGGGACCTACGAGCAGTACTTC; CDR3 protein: CASSIPGTYEQYF
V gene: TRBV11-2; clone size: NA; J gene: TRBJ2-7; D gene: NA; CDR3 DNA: TGTGCCAGCAGCCGAAACGGGAGTTTCTCCTACGAGCAGTACTTC; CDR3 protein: CASSRNGSFSYEQYF
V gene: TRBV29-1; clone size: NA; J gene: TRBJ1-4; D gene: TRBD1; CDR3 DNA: TGCAGCGTTGATTGGGGGGACAGGGAAAAACTGTTTTTT; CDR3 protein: CSVDWGDREKLFF
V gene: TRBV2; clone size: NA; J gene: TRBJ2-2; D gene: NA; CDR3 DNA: TGTGCCAGCAGTTTGACAGGCGGGGAGCTGTTTTTT; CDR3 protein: CASSLTGGELFF
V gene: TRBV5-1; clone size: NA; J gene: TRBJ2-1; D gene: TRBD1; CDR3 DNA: TGCGCCAGCAGTTGGACAGGGGGCTCCTACAATGAGCAGTTCTTC; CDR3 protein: CASSWTGGSYNEQFF
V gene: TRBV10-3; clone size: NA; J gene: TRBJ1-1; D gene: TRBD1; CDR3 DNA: TGTGCCATCAGATCTACAGGGGACACTGAAGCTTTCTTT; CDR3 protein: CAIRSTGDTEAFF
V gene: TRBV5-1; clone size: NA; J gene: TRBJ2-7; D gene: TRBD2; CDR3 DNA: TGCGCCAGCAGCTTGAGACTAGCGGGAGATGACGAGCAGTACTTC; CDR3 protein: CASSLRLAGDDEQYF
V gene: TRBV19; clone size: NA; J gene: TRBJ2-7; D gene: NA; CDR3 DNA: TGTGCCAGTAGTATACAGGTCTCCTACGAGCAGTACTTC; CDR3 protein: CASSIQVSYEQYF
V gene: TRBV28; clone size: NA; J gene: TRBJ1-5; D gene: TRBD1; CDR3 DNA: TGTGCCAGCAGTTCCCCCGGGACAGGGAAACAGCCCCAGCATTTT; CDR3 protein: CASSSPGTGKQPQHF
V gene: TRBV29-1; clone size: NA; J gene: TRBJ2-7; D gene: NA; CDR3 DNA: TGCAGCGCCCAGACATCAGCTACCTACGAGCAGTACTTC; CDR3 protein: CSAQTSATYEQYF
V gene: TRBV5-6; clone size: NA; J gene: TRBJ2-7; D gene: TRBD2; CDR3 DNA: TGTGCCAGCAGCGTACTAGCGGGAGGACCCTACGAGCAGTACTTC; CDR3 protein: CASSVLAGGPYEQYF
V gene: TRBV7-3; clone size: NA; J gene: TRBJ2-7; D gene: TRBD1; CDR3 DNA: TGTGCCAGCAGCTTAAGGCAACCGGGACAGGGTGGGCGCGAGCAGTACTTC; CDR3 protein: CASSLRQPGQGGREQYF
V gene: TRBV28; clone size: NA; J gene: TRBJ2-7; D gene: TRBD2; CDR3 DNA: TGTGCCAGCAGTCCCCGTGGCGGGAGTATTAGTGAGCAGTACTTC; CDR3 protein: CASSPRGGSISEQYF
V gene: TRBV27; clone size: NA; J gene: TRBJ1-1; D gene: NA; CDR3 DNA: TGTGCCAGCACCATTCTGGGAGGGGCGGCTGAAGCTTTCTTT; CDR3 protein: CASTILGGAAEAFF
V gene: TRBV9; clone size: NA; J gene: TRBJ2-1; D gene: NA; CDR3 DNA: TGTGCCAGCAGCGACGGGACTTACTACGCTGAGCAGTTCTTC; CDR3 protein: CASSDGTYYAEQFF
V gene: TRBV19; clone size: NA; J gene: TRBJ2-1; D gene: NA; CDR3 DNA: TGTGCCAGTAGTAATCGAGGGTCCTACAATGAGCAGTTCTTC; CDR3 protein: CASSNRGSYNEQFF
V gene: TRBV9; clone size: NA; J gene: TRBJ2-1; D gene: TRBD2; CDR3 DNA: TGTGCCAGCAGCATTAGCGGGAGCCTCAATGAGCAGTTCTTC; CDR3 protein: CASSISGSLNEQFF
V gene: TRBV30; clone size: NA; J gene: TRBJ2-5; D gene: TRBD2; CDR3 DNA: TGTGCCTGGAGTGGACTAGCGGGGGAGACCCAGTACTTC; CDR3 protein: CAWSGLAGETQYF
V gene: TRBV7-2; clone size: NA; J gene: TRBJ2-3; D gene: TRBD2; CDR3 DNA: TGTGCCAGCAGCTCAAGGACTAGCCTACCCACAGATACGCAGTATTTT; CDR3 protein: CASSSRTSLPTDTQYF
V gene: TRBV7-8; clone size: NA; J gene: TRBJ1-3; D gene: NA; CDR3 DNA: TGTGCCAGCAGCGAGCCCTCGGGGAGTCTTGGAAACACCATATATTTT; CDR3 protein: CASSEPSGSLGNTIYF
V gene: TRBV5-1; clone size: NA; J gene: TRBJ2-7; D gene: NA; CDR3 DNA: TGCGCCAGCAGCTTGGGAGACACGGACTTCTACGAGCAGTACTTC; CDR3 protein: CASSLGDTDFYEQYF
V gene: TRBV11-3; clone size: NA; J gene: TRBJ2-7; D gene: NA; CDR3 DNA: TGTGCCAGCAGCCGGACTACCTACTACGAGCAGTACTTC; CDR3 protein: CASSRTTYYEQYF
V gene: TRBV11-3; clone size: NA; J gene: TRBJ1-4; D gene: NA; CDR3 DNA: TGTGCCAGCAGCTTAGGGCAGGGGAGTGGTGAAAAACTGTTTTTT; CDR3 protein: CASSLGQGSGEKLFF
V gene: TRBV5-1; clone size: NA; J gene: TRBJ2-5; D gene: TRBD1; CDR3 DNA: TGCGCCAGCAGCTTTTTCACTTCAAACAGGGGAGAGACCCAGTACTTC; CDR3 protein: CASSFFTSNRGETQYF
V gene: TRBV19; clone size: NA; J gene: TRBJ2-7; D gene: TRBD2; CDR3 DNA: TGTGCCAGTAGTATACTTGCGGGAGAAGGCTCCTACGAGCAGTACTTC; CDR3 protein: CASSILAGEGSYEQYF
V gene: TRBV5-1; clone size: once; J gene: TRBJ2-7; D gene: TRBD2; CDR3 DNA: TGCGCCAGCAGCTTTAGCGGGAGTAGGTACGAGCAGTACTTC; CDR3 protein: CASSFSGSRYEQYF
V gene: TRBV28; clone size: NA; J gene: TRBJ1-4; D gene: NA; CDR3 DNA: TGTGCCAGCACGGTAGGGGATAAGTATGAAAAACTGTTTTTT; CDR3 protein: CASTVGDKYEKLFF
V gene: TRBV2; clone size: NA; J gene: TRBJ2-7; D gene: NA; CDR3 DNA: TGTGCCAGCACCTACTCCGACAGGCCCTCCTACGAGCAGTACTTC; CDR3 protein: CASTYSDRPSYEQYF
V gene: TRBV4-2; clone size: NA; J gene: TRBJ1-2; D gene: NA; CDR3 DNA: TGTGCCAGCAGCAGTTCTTATGCAGATTATGGCTACACCTTC; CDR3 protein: CASSSSYADYGYTF
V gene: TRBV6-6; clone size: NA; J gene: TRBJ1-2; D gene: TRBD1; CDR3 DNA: TGTGCCAGCAGCCTAGGTCAGGGGGCTTTTAGTTATGGCTACACCTTC; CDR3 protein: CASSLGQGAFSYGYTF
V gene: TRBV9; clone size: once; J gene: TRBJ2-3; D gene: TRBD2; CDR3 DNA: TGTGCCAGCAGCGAACTAGCGAGATACACAGATACGCAGTATTTT; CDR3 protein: CASSELARYTDTQYF
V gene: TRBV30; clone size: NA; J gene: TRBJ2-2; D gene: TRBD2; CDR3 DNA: TGTGCCTGGTGCGGGGGAGAGGTTTACGGGGAGCTGTTTTTT; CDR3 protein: CAWCGGEVYGELFF
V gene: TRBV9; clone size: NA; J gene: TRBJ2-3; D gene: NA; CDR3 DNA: TGTGCCAGCACCCAGGCGGGAATCACCACAGATACGCAGTATTTT; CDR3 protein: CASTQAGITTDTQYF
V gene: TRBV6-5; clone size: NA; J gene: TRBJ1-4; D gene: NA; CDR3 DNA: TGTGCCAGCAGTTTTGGGGGGGCCTCTAATGAAAAACTGTTTTTT; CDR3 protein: CASSFGGASNEKLFF
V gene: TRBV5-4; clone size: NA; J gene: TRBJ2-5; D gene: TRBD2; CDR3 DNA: TGTGCCAGCAGCTTTCGGACTAGCGGGAAAGAGACCCAGTACTTC; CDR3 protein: CASSFRTSGKETQYF
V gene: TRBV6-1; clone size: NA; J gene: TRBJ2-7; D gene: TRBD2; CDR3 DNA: TGTGCCAGCAGTGATAGTGTCAGGGAGGGCTTC; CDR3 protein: CASSDSVREGF
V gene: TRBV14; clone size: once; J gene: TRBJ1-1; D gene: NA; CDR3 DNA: TGTGCCAGCAGTCATGCAGGGGTTGAAGCTTTCTTT; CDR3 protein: CASSHAGVEAFF
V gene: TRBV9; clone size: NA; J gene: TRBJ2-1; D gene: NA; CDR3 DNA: TGTGCCAGCAGCGGAGGGGGTGGCTCCTACAATGAGCAGTTCTTC; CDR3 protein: CASSGGGGSYNEQFF
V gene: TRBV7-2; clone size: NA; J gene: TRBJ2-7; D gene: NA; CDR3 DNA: TGTGCCAGCAGCTTATCCCCGAACATCTACGAGCAGTACTTC; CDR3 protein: CASSLSPNIYEQYF
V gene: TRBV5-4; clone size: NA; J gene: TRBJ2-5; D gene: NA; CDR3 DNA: TGTGCCAGCAGCTTGGGGTCTTGGCGGGGTAAAGAGACCCAGTACTTC; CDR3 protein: CASSLGSWRGKETQYF
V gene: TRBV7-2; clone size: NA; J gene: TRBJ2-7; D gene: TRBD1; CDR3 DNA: TGTGCCAGCAGCGGGGGACAGCTTTGGGAGCAGTACTTC; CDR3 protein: CASSGGQLWEQYF
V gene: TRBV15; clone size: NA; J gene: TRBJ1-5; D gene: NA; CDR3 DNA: TGTGCCACCAGCGGGCCAGAGAATCAGCCCCAGCATTTT; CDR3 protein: CATSGPENQPQHF